Included here is one T cell receptor (beta chain) sequence, with context. Its antigen is undetermined. The source of the sample is a study of blood T cells in healthy people across ages. Study-wide points: Versus aged donors, long-lived donors had higher diversity and more naive CD4+ cells.

J lost 3 bases, V lost 4 bases, and 6 bases had no gene match. CDR3 length: 14 amino acids. A second PCR, run for roughly 7 to 12 cycles, used a sample-barcoded 5' primer plus a J-beta primer mix. TCRdb reprocessed the 5' RACE reads via MiXCR and lists one record per CDR3 protein. The sample includes hundreds of thousands of distinct CDR3 sequences, approximately 51% of them seen just once. What was sequenced was blood. The TCR was taken from a man in his fifties or sixties in good health. This sequence joins TRBV12-3 or TRBV12-4 and TRBJ2-7; the match to TRBD1 covers 7 bases. The CDR3 region has the DNA TGTGCCAGCAGTTACCGGGACAGACGCTACGAGCAGTACTTC. Residues: CASSYRDRRYEQYF.